This T cell receptor beta chain was retrieved from a study of CD8 T cells in Susac syndrome. The CDR3 contains 13 residues. The V and J ends lost 6 bases and 1 base respectively, with 12 bases between them. Germline assignment: CDR1 SQVTM and CDR2 ANQGSEA. Roughly 0.45 to 1 ug RNA was reverse transcribed with random hexamers. TCRdb passed the immunoSEQ multiplex PCR reads through MiXCR, listing each CDR3 protein once. The sample holds about 300,000 distinct CDR3 sequences, just over 90% seen once. Isolation of CD8+ and CD4+ T cells was performed negatively, whereas enrichment of TEMRA cells was done by FACS.

The sequence came from a human donor with multiple sclerosis. The chain couples TRBV29-1 to TRBJ1-1; weak D call: TRBD1 (6 bases). Sequenced material: CD4+ T cells from PBMCs. CDR3 region: CSVNKQGNTEAFF. Here the CDR3 DNA reads TGCAGCGTCAATAAACAGGGGAACACTGAAGCTTTCTTT. The full variable domain, with the rest looked up from reference TRBV29-1 and TRBJ1-1, is SAVISQKPSRDICQRGTSLTIQCQVDSQVTMMFWYRQQPGQSLTLIATANQGSEATYESGFVIDKFPISRPNLTFSTLTVSNMSPEDSSIYLCSVNKQGNTEAFFGQGTRLTVV.